The T cell receptor (beta chain) described here comes from a study of cytomegalovirus exposure and HLA in healthy donors. Germline loops: CDR1 SNHLY, CDR2 FYNNEI. Trimming shortened V by 6 bases and J by 7 bases, and 6 bases separated the two germline ends. The CDR3 spans 11 residues. The PCR was carried out with 60 Vbeta primers and 13 Jbeta primers. Assay: immunoSEQ multiplex PCR; the TCRdb copy retains only in-frame clones and omits some. Its table lists tens of thousands of clones. Concerning this clone: Its antigen remains unknown.

Points from the study as a whole: CMV serostatus was the only immune exposure information that was available. Specificity of three CMV-associated chains for CMV antigens was verified in vitro. Reportedly, TCR beta sequences accurately predicted HLA-A and HLA-B alleles in most subjects. Later work showed greater clonal expansion in HLA-associated TCR beta chains than in equally common others.

The sequencing sample was made of PBMCs. The sequence was collected from a girl aged 5-17 years in good health and CMV-seropositive. V gene TRBV2 combines with J gene TRBJ2-2; no firm D call. CDR3 in DNA: TGTGCCAGCAGCGAGCACGGGGAGCTGTTTTTT. This translates into CASSEHGELFF. Based on the CDR3 plus reference TRBV2 and TRBJ2-2, the full variable domain is EPEVTQTPSHQVTQMGQEVILRCVPISNHLYFYWYRQILGQKVEFLVSFYNNEISEKSEIFDDQFSVERPDGSNFTLKIRSTKLEDSAMYFCASSEHGELFFGEGSRLTVL.